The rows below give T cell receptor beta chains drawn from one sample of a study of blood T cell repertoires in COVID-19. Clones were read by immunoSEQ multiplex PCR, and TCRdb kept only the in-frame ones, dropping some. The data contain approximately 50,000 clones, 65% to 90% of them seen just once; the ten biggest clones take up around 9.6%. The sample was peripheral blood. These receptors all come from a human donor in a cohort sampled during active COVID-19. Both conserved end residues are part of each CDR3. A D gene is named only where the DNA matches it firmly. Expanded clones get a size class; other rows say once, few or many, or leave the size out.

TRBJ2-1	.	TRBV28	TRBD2	TGTGCCAGCAGCCTGGGGGGGTCCTACAATGAGCAGTTCTTC	CASSLGGSYNEQFF
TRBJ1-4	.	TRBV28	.	TGTGCCAGCAGGCCTGGGGGGGGGACAAATGAAAAACTGTTTTTT	CASRPGGGTNEKLFF
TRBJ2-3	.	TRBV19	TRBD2	TGTGCCTCAAGGGTAGCGGGAGCAGATACGCAGTATTTT	CASRVAGADTQYF
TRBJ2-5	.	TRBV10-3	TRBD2	TGTGCCAGCAGGGCTAGCGGGAACCAAGAGACCCAGTACTTC	CASRASGNQETQYF
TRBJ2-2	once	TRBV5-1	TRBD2	TGCGCCAGCAGCTTGATAGCGGGAGGCCCCGGGGAGCTGTTTTTT	CASSLIAGGPGELFF
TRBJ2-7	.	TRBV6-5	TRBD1	TGTGCCAGCATTCTAAAGGGGGACAGGGACCACGAGCAGTACTTC	CASILKGDRDHEQYF
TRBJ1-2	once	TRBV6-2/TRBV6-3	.	TGTGCCAGCAGCACCGGGGGACCCTATGGCTACACCTTC	CASSTGGPYGYTF
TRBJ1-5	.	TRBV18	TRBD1	TGTGCCAGCTCACCGGGGACAGTGGGGACTGGGTGGCCCCAGCATTTT	CASSPGTVGTGWPQHF
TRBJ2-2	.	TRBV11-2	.	TGTGCCAGCAGACAAAGACGAGGGAATGGAGACACCGGGGAGCTGTTTTTT	CASRQRRGNGDTGELFF
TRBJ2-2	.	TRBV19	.	TGTGCCAGTAGTATACGAAGCCCCGACACCGGGGAGCTGTTTTTT	CASSIRSPDTGELFF
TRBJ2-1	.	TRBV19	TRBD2	TGTGCCAGTAGAGCGAGCGGGAGGTTTGTGTATGAGCAGTTCTTC	CASRASGRFVYEQFF